This T cell receptor beta chain was sequenced in a study of cytomegalovirus exposure and HLA in healthy donors. Sequencing used immunoSEQ multiplex PCR; TCRdb keeps in-frame clones, though not all of them. In the table there are roughly 150,000 clones, more than 70% of which are singletons. This CDR3 has 17 amino acids. From germline, CDR1 is SGHTA and CDR2 FQGNSA. Trimming took off 1 base at V and 0 bases at J, with 13 bases between the two ends. This receptor was taken from a man aged 18 to 29 in good health and CMV-seronegative. Sequencing input: PBMCs. This chain joins TRBV7-2 and TRBJ1-5, with unresolved D. CDR3 amino acids: CASSLGDTPYSNQPQHF. The CDR3, as DNA: TGTGCCAGCAGCTTAGGCGACACACCCTATAGCAATCAGCCCCAGCATTTT.